The T cell receptor beta chain described here comes from a study of regulatory T cells in long-lasting Graves disease. As for time point: newly diagnosed GD, antithyroid drugs for less than 3 months. Making the TCR library involved RNA that had been extracted from PBMCs. The CDR3 spans 14 residues. Germline CDR1 and CDR2: MNHEY and SMNVEV (reference sequence). V dropped 3 bases and J dropped 4; count of bases not matched to a gene: 6. Study results and caveats: Among the persistent patients, 2,741 public clonotypes were shared, more than the approximately 1,000 shared among new patients. Less diverse TCR repertoires were seen in persistent Graves' patients than in newly diagnosed ones.

The sample holds a few counts of this clonotype. Its cognate antigen is unknown. Researchers made TCR beta libraries by using iRepertoire HTBI primers and running Arm-PCR on CDR3 regions. In TCRdb, the multiplex PCR reads were re-called with MiXCR into one record per CDR3 protein. The sample has 450,000 to 600,000 distinct CDR3 sequences, approximately 12% seen once. These data also formed part of another study, on T cells in Graves' hyperthyroidism and ophthalmopathy. From that paper: Orbital computed tomography, thyroid ultrasound, serum thyroxine and TRAb, and clinical symptoms together informed the diagnoses. In the blood, most expanded thyroid clonotypes above 0.001 appeared as well.

V and J are TRBV27 and TRBJ2-7; 7 nucleotides match TRBD2. The clonotype comes from a man aged 25 to 45 with Graves disease. The sample consisted of peripheral blood mononuclear cells (PBMCs), taken at new diagnosis, from a patient treated with antithyroid drugs. DNA of the CDR3: TGTGCCAGCAGTTTCTCCGGGGGGTTGTACGAGCAGTACTTC. It is translated as CASSFSGGLYEQYF.